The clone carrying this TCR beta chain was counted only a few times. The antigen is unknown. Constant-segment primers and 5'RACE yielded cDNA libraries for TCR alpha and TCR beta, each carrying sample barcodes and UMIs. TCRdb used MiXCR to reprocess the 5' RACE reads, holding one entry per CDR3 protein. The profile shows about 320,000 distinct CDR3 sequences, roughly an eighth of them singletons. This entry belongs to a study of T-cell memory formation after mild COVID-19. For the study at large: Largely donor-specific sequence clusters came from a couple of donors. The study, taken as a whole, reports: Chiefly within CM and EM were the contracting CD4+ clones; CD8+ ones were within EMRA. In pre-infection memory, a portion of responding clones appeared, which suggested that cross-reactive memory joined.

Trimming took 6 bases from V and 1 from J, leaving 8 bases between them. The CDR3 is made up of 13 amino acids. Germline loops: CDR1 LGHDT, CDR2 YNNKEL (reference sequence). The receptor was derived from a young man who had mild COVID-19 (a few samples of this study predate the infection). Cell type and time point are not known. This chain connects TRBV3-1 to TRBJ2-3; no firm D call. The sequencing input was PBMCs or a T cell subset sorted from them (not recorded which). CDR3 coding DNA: TGTGCCAGCAGATCGTCCGGCACAGATACGCAGTATTTT. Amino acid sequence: CASRSSGTDTQYF.